This T cell receptor (beta chain) was obtained from a study of CD8+ T cells in alopecia areata. Extracted RNA was reverse transcribed, and the resulting cDNA served as sequencing template. Sequenced by immunoSEQ multiplex PCR; TCRdb stores in-frame clones only, minus some. The sample includes 180,000 or so clones, 58% of them seen just once. V lost 4 bases, J lost 2 bases, and 7 bases stayed unmatched. This CDR3 is built from 15 residues. Per germline, CDR1 ENHRY and CDR2 SYGVKD. Documented treatment: oral pan-JAK inhibitor, 5-10 mg twice daily. The sequence was collected from a human donor with alopecia areata. This material consisted of CD4+ T cells sorted from blood, taken at week 24, from a patient treated with tofacitinib. The genes are TRBV10-3 and TRBJ2-7, with TRBD2 matching over 8 bases. The CDR3 sequence is CAISGSGTRAYEQYF. Written as DNA, the CDR3 is TGTGCCATCAGTGGATCCGGGACTAGAGCCTACGAGCAGTACTTC.